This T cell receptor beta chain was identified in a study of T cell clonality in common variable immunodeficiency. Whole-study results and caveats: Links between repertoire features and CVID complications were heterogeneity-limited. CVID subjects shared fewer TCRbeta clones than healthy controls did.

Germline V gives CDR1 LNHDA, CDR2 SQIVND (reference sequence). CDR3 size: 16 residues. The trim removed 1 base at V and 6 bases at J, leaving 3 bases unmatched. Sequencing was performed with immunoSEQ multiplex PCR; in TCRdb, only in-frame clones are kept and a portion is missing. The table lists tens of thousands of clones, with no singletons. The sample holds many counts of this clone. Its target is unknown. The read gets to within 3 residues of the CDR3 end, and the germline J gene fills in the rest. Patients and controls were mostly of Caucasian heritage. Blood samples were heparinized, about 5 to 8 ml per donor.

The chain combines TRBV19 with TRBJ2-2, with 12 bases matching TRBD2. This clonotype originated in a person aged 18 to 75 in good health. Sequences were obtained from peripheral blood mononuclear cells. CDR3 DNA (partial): TGTGCCAGTAGTATAGGGCTAGCGGGAGGGCCCGGGGAG. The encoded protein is CASSIGLAGGPGE. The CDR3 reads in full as CASSIGLAGGPGELFF.